These 14 T cell receptor beta chains originate from one sample sequenced in a study of identical twins. MiXCR, applied by TCRdb to the 5' RACE reads, yields one record per CDR3 protein. The sample shows approximately 500,000 distinct CDR3 sequences, roughly a quarter of them seen only once. This sample was shared with a second study, whose subject was T cells expressing NK-cell markers.

The sample comprised CD4+ T cells sorted from blood. These receptors originate from a woman younger than 30 in good health.

This clonotype occurred a few times. The J gene is TRBJ1-1, the V gene TRBV2; the D gene is possibly TRBD1 (5 bases). V shed 2 bases and J shed 10 bases, with 26 bases lying between them. The germline gives CDR1 SNHLY, CDR2 FYNNEI. The length of the CDR3 is 17 residues. The CDR3 nucleotides are TGTGCCAGCAGTGAACCTAATCTTGTGAAGGGACCCTTTACAGCTTTCTTT. Amino acids: CASSEPNLVKGPFTAFF.

CDR3 DNA: TGTGCCAGCAGCATTAGACAGATGAACACCGGGGAGCTGTTTTTT. Its translation: CASSIRQMNTGELFF. V is TRBV3-1 and J is TRBJ2-2; possible D gene TRBD1, 5 bases. CDR3 size: 15 residues. Germline V gene lookup returns CDR1 LGHDT and CDR2 YNNKEL (reference sequence). V lost 5 bases and J 1 base, leaving 11 bases between the germline ends.

The chain carries TRBV29-1 and TRBJ1-1, with 8 bases aligning to TRBD1. With V trimmed by 7 bases and J by 1 base, 11 bases remained unmatched. Germline CDR1 reads SQVTM; CDR2 reads ANQGSEA. The CDR3 spans 15 residues. Written as DNA, the CDR3 is TGCAGCGGGGGAGGGGCAGGGGGCACGAACACTGAAGCTTTCTTT. Protein sequence: CSGGGAGGTNTEAFF.

The chain links TRBV20-1 to TRBJ2-2; TRBD1 or TRBD2 may be the D gene (5 bases each). Per the germline V gene, CDR1 is DFQATT and CDR2 is SNEGSKA (reference sequence). The CDR3 totals 15 residues. Trimming removed 2 bases from V and 3 bases from J, with 13 bases in between. This CDR3 is CSARLRGAYTGELFF. CDR3 nucleotide sequence: TGCAGTGCTAGATTAAGGGGAGCCTACACCGGGGAGCTGTTTTTT.

The chain joins TRBV5-6 to TRBJ2-5, with D uncertain. The CDR3 totals 11 residues. Trimming took 0 bases from V and 7 from J, leaving 4 bases between them. Germline loops: CDR1 SGHDT, CDR2 YYEEEE. Here the CDR3 DNA reads TGTGCCAGCAGCTTGGAGAGGACCCAGTACTTC. This encodes CASSLERTQYF. Looking up the rest from reference TRBV5-6 and TRBJ2-5 gives the full variable domain: DAGVTQSPTHLIKTRGQQVTLRCSPKSGHDTVSWYQQALGQGPQFIFQYYEEEERQRGNFPDRFSGHQFPNYSSELNVNALLLGDSALYLCASSLERTQYFGPGTRLLVL.

The chain employs TRBV10-3 and TRBJ1-1; D ambiguous. The CDR3 is 12 residues long. V was pared by 3 bases and J by 7 bases, with 9 bases between. Germline CDR1 ENHRY, CDR2 SYGVKD. CDR3: CAISEGRSEAFF. The CDR3 coding sequence is TGTGCCATCAGTGAAGGACGGAGTGAAGCTTTCTTT.

This chain uses TRBV7-6 with TRBJ1-1, with 8 bases identical to TRBD1. The CDR3 is made up of 12 amino acids. Trimming at V came to 4 bases and at J to 11 bases, leaving 6 bases not matched to a gene. Germline-derived CDR1 and CDR2 are SGHVS and FNYEAQ. The CDR3 here is CASSSDRGAAFF. The DNA of the CDR3 is TGTGCCAGCAGCTCAGACAGGGGTGCCGCTTTCTTT.

The CDR3 DNA reads as TGTGCCAGCAGCTTAGTAAAAAGCTATGGCTACACCTTC. Its protein is CASSLVKSYGYTF. The chain combines TRBV7-3 with TRBJ1-2; D is uncertain. The V end lost 2 bases, the J end lost 4 bases, and 8 bases lay between the germline ends. This CDR3 contains 13 residues. Germline CDR1 is SGHTA and CDR2 is FQGTGA.

This chain uses TRBV20-1 with TRBJ2-1, with 8 bases aligning to TRBD2. CDR3 length: 15 amino acids. V shed 4 bases, J shed 0 bases, and the junction held 5 bases outside the gene matches. Germline-derived CDR1 and CDR2 are DFQATT and SNEGSKA (reference sequence). This CDR3 is CSATVAGRSYNEQFF. DNA of the CDR3: TGCAGTGCTACGGTAGCGGGGCGCTCCTACAATGAGCAGTTCTTC.

V usage is TRBV20-1 and J usage is TRBJ1-2, with D possibly matching TRBD1 (5 bases). The V and J ends lost 6 bases and 0 bases respectively, with 17 bases between them. The germline V gene has CDR1 DFQATT and CDR2 SNEGSKA (reference sequence). This CDR3 contains 15 residues. As DNA, the CDR3 is TGCAGTGCCTCGATGGAGGGGATTGCTAACTATGGCTACACCTTC. Translation: CSASMEGIANYGYTF.

The CDR3 reads CASLGTAANTEAFF. The CDR3 nucleotides read TGTGCCAGCCTTGGGACAGCCGCGAACACTGAAGCTTTCTTT. The chain has TRBV12-3 or TRBV12-4 and TRBJ1-1; 7 bases agree with TRBD1. The CDR3 runs 14 residues. With V trimmed by 8 bases and J by 1 base, 7 bases remained unmatched.

This clonotype has a count of ten or more. The chain joins TRBV10-3 to TRBJ1-3, with D unclear. CDR3 size: 12 residues. The V and J ends lost 10 bases and 0 bases respectively, with 7 bases between them. CDR1 and CDR2 from the germline V gene are ENHRY and SYGVKD. CDR3 sequence: CASRGSGNTIYF. CDR3 DNA: TGTGCCAGCCGGGGCTCTGGAAACACCATATATTTT.

This clonotype was observed a handful of times. This rearrangement joins TRBV30 to TRBJ1-2; D remains unclear. Germline CDR1 reads GTSNPN; CDR2 reads SVGIG (reference sequence). This CDR3 has 12 residues. Trimming stripped 4 bases from V and 7 bases from J, with 13 bases between. The DNA of the CDR3 is TGTGCCTGGACCCGGGCGGAACGTGGCTACACCTTC. Translation: CAWTRAERGYTF.

This clonotype was seen more than once but under ten times. The rearrangement uses TRBV20-1 and TRBJ1-1; 9 bases agree with TRBD1. Germline loops: CDR1 DFQATT, CDR2 SNEGSKA (reference sequence). The trim removed 5 bases at V and 5 bases at J, leaving 6 bases unmatched. The CDR3 is 13 residues long. The DNA of the CDR3 is TGCAGTGCTGTTCACAGGGGGCGGACTGAAGCTTTCTTT. Translated, it gives CSAVHRGRTEAFF.